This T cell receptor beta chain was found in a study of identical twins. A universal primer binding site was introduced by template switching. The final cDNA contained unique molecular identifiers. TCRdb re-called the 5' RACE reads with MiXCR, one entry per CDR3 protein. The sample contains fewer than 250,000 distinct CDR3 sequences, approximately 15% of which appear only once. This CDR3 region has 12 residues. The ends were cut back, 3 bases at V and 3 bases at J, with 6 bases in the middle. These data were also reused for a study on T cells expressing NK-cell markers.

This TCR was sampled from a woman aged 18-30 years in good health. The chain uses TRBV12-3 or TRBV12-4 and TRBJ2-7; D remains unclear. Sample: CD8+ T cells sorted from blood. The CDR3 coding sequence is TGTGCCAGCAGTTTTATAGTCTACGAGCAGTACTTC. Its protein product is CASSFIVYEQYF.